This T cell receptor (beta chain) came from a study of T cells in Graves' hyperthyroidism and ophthalmopathy. Overall study results and limits: Blood shared most expanded thyroid clonotypes above 0.001.

The J segment lost 0 bases and the V segment lost 4 bases, leaving 2 bases of the junction unmatched. Germline assignment: CDR1 SQVTM and CDR2 ANQGSEA. The CDR3 is made up of 14 amino acids. TCR beta CDR3 sequences were amplified from RNA transcripts. Initially, a first-round RT-PCR of the TCR CDR3 employed the HTBI primer set. One entry per CDR3 protein results from TCRdb running MiXCR on the multiplex PCR reads. The profile shows about 350,000 distinct CDR3 sequences, around 13% of them singletons. Thyroid ultrasound and orbital computed tomography, with clinical symptoms and serum thyroxine and TRAb, informed diagnoses. This clonotype came up many times. Antigen specificity is unknown.

The sequence was obtained from a woman aged 40 to 50 with Graves' ophthalmopathy. Sequenced: blood. This chain connects TRBV29-1 to TRBJ2-3; 9 positions agree with TRBD2. DNA for the CDR3: TGCAGCGTTGGGGGACTAGCTAGCACAGATACGCAGTATTTT. This sequence encodes CSVGGLASTDTQYF.